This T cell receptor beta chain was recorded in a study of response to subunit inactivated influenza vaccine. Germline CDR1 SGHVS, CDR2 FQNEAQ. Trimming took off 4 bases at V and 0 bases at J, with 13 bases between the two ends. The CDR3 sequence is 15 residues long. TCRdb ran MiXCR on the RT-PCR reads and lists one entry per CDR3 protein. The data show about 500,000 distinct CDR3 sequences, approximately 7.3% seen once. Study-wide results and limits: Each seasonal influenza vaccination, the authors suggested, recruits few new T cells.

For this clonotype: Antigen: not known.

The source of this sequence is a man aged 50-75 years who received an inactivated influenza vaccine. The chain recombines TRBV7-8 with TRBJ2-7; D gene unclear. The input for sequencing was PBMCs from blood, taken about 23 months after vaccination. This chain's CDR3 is CASSSGLGSSYEQYF. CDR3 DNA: TGTGCCAGCAGCTCCGGATTGGGAAGCTCCTACGAGCAGTACTTC.